This T cell receptor (beta chain) emerged from a study of PD-1 blockade in classical Hodgkin lymphoma. Method: immunoSEQ multiplex PCR; TCRdb's copy keeps in-frame clones and lacks some. The data contain about 90,000 clones, 90% of them singletons. This clone was counted a few times. Its antigen is not known. Time point noted: cycle 4 day 1 (C4D1), after about 6 weeks of nivolumab. Every one of the patients relapsed after autologous stem cell transplantation (brentuximab vedotin exposure was variable). Reported best responses ranged across complete response, partial response or progressive disease. The CDR3 loop spans 17 amino acids. The ends were cut back, 3 bases at V and 0 bases at J, with 15 bases in the middle. Germline V gene data show CDR1 as KGHSH and CDR2 as LQKENI. Study-wide points: The diversity seen at baseline in complete responders resembled that of newly diagnosed patients. Those patients who began receiving nivolumab less than 1 year after ASCT had lower diversity, and they were excluded. Diminished baseline TCR diversity has been reported in newly diagnosed patients relative to healthy donors.

The clonotype was recovered from a human donor with classical Hodgkin lymphoma. The sample consisted of peripheral blood mononuclear cells (PBMCs), taken before the fourth cycle of nivolumab. The rearrangement uses TRBV18 and TRBJ1-3; no clear D gene. Here the CDR3 DNA reads TGTGCCAGCTCACCCGCCCCATCAGGCAGCTCTGGAAACACCATATATTTT. The encoded protein is CASSPAPSGSSGNTIYF.